The present TCR beta chain was sequenced within a study of blood T cell repertoires in COVID-19. Study overall: Sites across the United States, Italy and Spain contributed samples from acute and convalescent COVID-19.

Original handling: Nucleated cell number was recorded as an estimate derived from reference gene primer amplification. The assay was immunoSEQ multiplex PCR, and TCRdb's table has in-frame clones only and misses some. V, J and clone size are those of that table, while D and trimming were read from the DNA. Counted here are approximately 46,000 clones, around 80% occurring once; the ten biggest clones make up around 8%. V trimming: 1 base; J trimming: 6 bases; junction bases outside the gene matches: 4. Germline V gene sequence: CDR1 MNHNS, CDR2 SASEGT. The CDR3 is made up of 14 amino acids. This clonotype was obtained from a human donor in a cohort sampled during active COVID-19. Sequencing used peripheral blood. The J gene is TRBJ1-2, the V gene TRBV6-1; 8 bases line up with TRBD1. The CDR3 sequence: CASSEGDRKDGYTF. In DNA form, the CDR3 reads TGTGCCAGCAGTGAAGGGGACAGGAAAGATGGCTACACCTTC.